This T cell receptor (beta chain) was identified in a study of cytotoxic CD8 clonotypes in ibrutinib-treated CLL. This CDR3 spans 13 amino acids. The V end was cut by 0 bases, the J end by 7 bases, with 7 bases between. Looked up from germline, CDR1 is SGHTS and CDR2 is YDEGEE. Some clones are missing from TCRdb's copy, which holds only in-frame ones; the method was immunoSEQ multiplex PCR. The sample has around 70,000 clones, 90% seen once. Sequenced material: PBMCs, taken after 12 months of ibrutinib treatment. The chain joins TRBV5-8 to TRBJ1-4, with D unclear. The sequence was obtained from a human donor with chronic lymphocytic leukemia. CDR3 nucleotides: TGTGCCAGCAGCTTGGGAGCAGGTGAAAAACTGTTTTTT. Translating gives CASSLGAGEKLFF.